The clone carrying this T cell receptor (beta chain) was counted at least ten times. Antigen unknown. Based on a CD8+CD4-CCR7+CD45RA+ profile, naive CD8 T cells were sorted. As previously described, bulk TCR libraries were made using listed TCR primers. TCRdb processed the PCR reads anew with MiXCR; each CDR3 protein has one entry. The sample has approximately 670,000 distinct CDR3 sequences, 15% to 20% seen once. With 2 bases clipped from V and 4 bases from J, the junction kept 2 bases outside the gene matches. Per germline, CDR1 ENHRY and CDR2 SYGVKD. There are 14 residues in the CDR3. These data originate in a study of molecular identifiers for immune sequencing clone quantification. Overall study findings and caveats: Even with more than 950,000 naive cells present, spiked Jurkat TCR RNA from one cell was reportedly detectable.

The origin of this receptor is a human donor in good health. Some libraries in this study had Jurkat cell RNA spiked in. Sequencing was performed on naive CD8+ T cells from blood, with Jurkat cell RNA spiked in. Subset in this sample: FACS-sorted CD8+CD4-CCR7+CD45RA+ naive T cells. The rearrangement joins TRBV10-3 to TRBJ2-5, with 9 bases lining up with TRBD2. CDR3 sequence: CAISEGSGGETQYF. CDR3 nucleotides: TGTGCCATCAGTGAGGGTAGCGGGGGAGAGACCCAGTACTTC.